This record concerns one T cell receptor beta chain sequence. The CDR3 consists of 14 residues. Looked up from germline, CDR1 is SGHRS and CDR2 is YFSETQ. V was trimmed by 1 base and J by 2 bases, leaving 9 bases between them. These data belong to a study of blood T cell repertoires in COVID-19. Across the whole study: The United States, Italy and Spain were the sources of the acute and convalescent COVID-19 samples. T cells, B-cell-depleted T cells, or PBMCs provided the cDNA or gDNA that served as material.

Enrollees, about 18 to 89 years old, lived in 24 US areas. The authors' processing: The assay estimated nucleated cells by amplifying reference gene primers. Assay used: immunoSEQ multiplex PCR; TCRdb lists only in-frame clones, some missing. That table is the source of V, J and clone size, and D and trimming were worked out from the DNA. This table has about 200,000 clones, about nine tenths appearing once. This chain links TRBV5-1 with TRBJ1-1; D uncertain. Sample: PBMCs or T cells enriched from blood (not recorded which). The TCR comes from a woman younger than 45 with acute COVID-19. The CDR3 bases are TGCGCCAGCAGCTTGTATACACCCAACACTGAAGCTTTCTTT. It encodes CASSLYTPNTEAFF.